This T cell receptor beta chain stems from a study of T-cell memory formation after mild COVID-19. Study conclusions and caveats: CD4+ contracting clones were found mainly in CM and EM, and CD8+ ones in EMRA.

TCRdb processed the 5' RACE reads anew with MiXCR; each CDR3 protein has one entry. The table has roughly 450,000 distinct CDR3 sequences, 15% to 20% seen once. As regards this clonotype: Its antigen is still unknown.

This CDR3 has 11 residues. Germline CDR1 LNHDA, CDR2 SQIVND (reference sequence). V shed 9 bases and J shed 0 bases, with 5 bases lying between them. This TCR derives from an adult woman who had mild COVID-19 (a few samples of this study predate the infection). Cell type and time point are not known. The material sequenced was PBMCs or a T cell subset sorted from them (not recorded which). The chain has TRBV19 and TRBJ1-1; D unresolved. The DNA for the CDR3 is TGTGCCAGCGGTGTGAACACTGAAGCTTTCTTT. It specifies CASGVNTEAFF.